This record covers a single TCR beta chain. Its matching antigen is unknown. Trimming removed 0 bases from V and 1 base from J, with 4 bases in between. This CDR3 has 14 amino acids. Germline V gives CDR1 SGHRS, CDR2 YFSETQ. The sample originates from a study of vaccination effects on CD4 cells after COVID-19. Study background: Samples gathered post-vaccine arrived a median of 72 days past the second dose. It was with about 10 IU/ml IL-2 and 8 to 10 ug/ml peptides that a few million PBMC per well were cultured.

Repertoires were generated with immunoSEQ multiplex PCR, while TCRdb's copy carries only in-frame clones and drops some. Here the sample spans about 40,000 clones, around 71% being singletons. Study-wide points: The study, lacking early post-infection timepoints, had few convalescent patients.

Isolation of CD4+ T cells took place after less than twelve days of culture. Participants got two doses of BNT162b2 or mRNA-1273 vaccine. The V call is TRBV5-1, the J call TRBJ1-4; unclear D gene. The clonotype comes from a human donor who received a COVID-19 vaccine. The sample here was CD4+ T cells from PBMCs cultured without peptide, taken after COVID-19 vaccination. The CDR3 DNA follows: TGCGCCAGCAGCTTGGGTGGAACTAATGAAAAACTGTTTTTT. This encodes CASSLGGTNEKLFF. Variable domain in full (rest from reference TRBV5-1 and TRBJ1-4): KAGVTQTPRYLIKTRGQQVTLSCSPISGHRSVSWYQQTPGQGLQFLFEYFSETQRNKGNFPGRFSGRQFSNSRSEMNVSTLELGDSALYLCASSLGGTNEKLFFGSGTQLSVL.